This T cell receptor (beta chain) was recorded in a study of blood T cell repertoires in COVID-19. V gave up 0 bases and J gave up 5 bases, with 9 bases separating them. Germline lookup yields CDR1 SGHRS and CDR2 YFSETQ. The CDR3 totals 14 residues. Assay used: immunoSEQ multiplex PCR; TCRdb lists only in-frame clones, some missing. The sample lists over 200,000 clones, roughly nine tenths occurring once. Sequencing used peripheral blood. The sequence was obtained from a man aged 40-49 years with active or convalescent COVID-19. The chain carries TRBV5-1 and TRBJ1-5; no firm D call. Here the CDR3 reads CASSLGHPDQPQHF. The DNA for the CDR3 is TGCGCCAGCAGCTTGGGACACCCCGATCAGCCCCAGCATTTT.